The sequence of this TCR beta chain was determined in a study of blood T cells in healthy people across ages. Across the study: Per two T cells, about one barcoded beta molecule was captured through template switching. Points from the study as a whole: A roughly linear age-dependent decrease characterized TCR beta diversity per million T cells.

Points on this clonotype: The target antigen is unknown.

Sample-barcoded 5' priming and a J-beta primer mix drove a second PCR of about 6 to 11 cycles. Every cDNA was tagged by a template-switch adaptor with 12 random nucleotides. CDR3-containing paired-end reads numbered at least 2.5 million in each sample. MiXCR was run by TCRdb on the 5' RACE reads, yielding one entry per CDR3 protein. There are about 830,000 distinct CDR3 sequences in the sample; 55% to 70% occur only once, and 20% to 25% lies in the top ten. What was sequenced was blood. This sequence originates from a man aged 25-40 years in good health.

This CDR3 is CASRGQGTETQYF. The CDR3 nucleotides are TGTGCCAGCAGGGGACAGGGAACAGAGACCCAGTACTTC. V usage is TRBV7-2 and J usage is TRBJ2-5; the match to TRBD1 covers 9 bases. Germline trimming cut 6 bases from V and 4 bases from J; bases unmatched to any gene: 3. The CDR3 spans 13 residues. Looked up from germline, CDR1 is SGHTA and CDR2 is FQGNSA.